These T cell receptor beta chains were read from a single sample in a study of cytomegalovirus exposure and HLA in healthy donors. The table came from immunoSEQ multiplex PCR; TCRdb's copy has only in-frame clones and leaves some out. The table lists some 200,000 clones, over 65% of them singletons. Sequencing was carried out using PBMCs. The source of these receptors is a man aged 40-49 years in good health and CMV-seronegative. Both conserved end residues are part of each CDR3. The D gene is left open where the match is weak. A row's size may be missing; if present it is once, few, many or a size class.

CDR3aa: CSASPGTEAFF
CDR3nt: TGCAGTGCTAGTCCCGGGACAGAAGCTTTCTTT
d_gene: NA
abundance: NA
v_gene: TRBV20-1
j_gene: TRBJ1-1

CDR3aa: CASSPKRGDYYEQYF
CDR3nt: TGTGCCAGCAGCCCCAAAAGGGGGGACTACTACGAGCAGTACTTC
d_gene: NA
abundance: NA
v_gene: TRBV7-8
j_gene: TRBJ2-7

CDR3aa: CSSSFEGQTNQPQHF
CDR3nt: TGTTCCAGCAGCTTCGAAGGACAGACCAATCAGCCCCAGCATTTT
d_gene: NA
abundance: NA
v_gene: TRBV7-9
j_gene: TRBJ1-5

CDR3aa: CASSGLGQGNIQYF
CDR3nt: TGTGCCAGCAGTGGTCTAGGACAGGGAAACATTCAGTACTTC
d_gene: TRBD1
abundance: once
v_gene: TRBV2
j_gene: TRBJ2-4

CDR3aa: CASSSRDRAYGYTF
CDR3nt: TGCGCCAGCAGCTCCCGGGACAGGGCCTATGGCTACACCTTC
d_gene: TRBD1
abundance: NA
v_gene: TRBV5-1
j_gene: TRBJ1-2

CDR3aa: CASSLVAGNIYNEQFF
CDR3nt: TGTGCCAGCAGCTTAGTGGCGGGTAATATCTACAATGAGCAGTTCTTC
d_gene: NA
abundance: NA
v_gene: TRBV7-2
j_gene: TRBJ2-1

CDR3aa: CASGGFSSYNEQFF
CDR3nt: TGCGCTAGCGGGGGGTTCAGCTCCTACAATGAGCAGTTCTTC
d_gene: TRBD2
abundance: few
v_gene: TRBV4-1
j_gene: TRBJ2-1

CDR3aa: CASSYKRSSTDTQYF
CDR3nt: TGTGCCAGCAGCTATAAGCGGTCTAGCACAGATACGCAGTATTTT
d_gene: NA
abundance: NA
v_gene: TRBV7-9
j_gene: TRBJ2-3

CDR3aa: CASQGLAGLSTDTQYF
CDR3nt: TGCGCCAGCCAAGGACTAGCGGGCCTTAGCACAGATACGCAGTATTTT
d_gene: TRBD2
abundance: NA
v_gene: TRBV5-1
j_gene: TRBJ2-3

CDR3aa: CASGNDRGNSPLHF
CDR3nt: TGTGCTAGTGGTAATGACAGGGGGAATTCACCCCTCCACTTT
d_gene: TRBD1
abundance: few
v_gene: TRBV12-5
j_gene: TRBJ1-6

CDR3aa: CASSLDRQSYGYTF
CDR3nt: TGCGCCAGCAGCTTGGATAGACAGAGCTATGGCTACACCTTC
d_gene: NA
abundance: NA
v_gene: TRBV5-1
j_gene: TRBJ1-2

CDR3aa: CASSMGPLAGGRFF
CDR3nt: TGTGCCAGTAGTATGGGTCCTTTGGCGGGAGGAAGGTTCTTC
d_gene: TRBD2
abundance: NA
v_gene: TRBV19
j_gene: TRBJ2-1

CDR3aa: CASSPPDWSSGNTIYF
CDR3nt: TGTGCCAGCAGCCCGCCGGACTGGAGCTCTGGAAACACCATATATTTT
d_gene: NA
abundance: NA
v_gene: TRBV7-9
j_gene: TRBJ1-3

CDR3aa: CASGGGSTGELFF
CDR3nt: TGTGCTAGTGGTGGGGGGAGCACCGGGGAGCTGTTTTTT
d_gene: NA
abundance: NA
v_gene: TRBV12-5
j_gene: TRBJ2-2

CDR3aa: CASSFMGTSGDNEQFF
CDR3nt: TGTGCCAGCAGCTTTATGGGGACTAGCGGAGACAATGAGCAGTTCTTC
d_gene: TRBD2
abundance: NA
v_gene: TRBV7-6
j_gene: TRBJ2-1

CDR3aa: CASSIDRSSYNEQFF
CDR3nt: TGTGCCAGCAGCATTGACAGGAGCTCCTACAATGAGCAGTTCTTC
d_gene: NA
abundance: NA
v_gene: TRBV5-4
j_gene: TRBJ2-1

CDR3aa: CASSLVRGEAFF
CDR3nt: TGTGCCAGCAGCTTAGTTCGGGGGGAGGCTTTCTTT
d_gene: NA
abundance: NA
v_gene: TRBV7-9
j_gene: TRBJ1-1

CDR3aa: CASSLEGAAYEQYF
CDR3nt: TGCGCCAGCAGCTTGGAGGGGGCTGCCTACGAGCAGTACTTC
d_gene: TRBD1
abundance: NA
v_gene: TRBV5-1
j_gene: TRBJ2-7

CDR3aa: CASKDRGGEAFF
CDR3nt: TGCGCCAGCAAGGACAGGGGAGGTGAAGCTTTCTTT
d_gene: TRBD1
abundance: NA
v_gene: TRBV10-2
j_gene: TRBJ1-1

CDR3aa: CALRGDTGELFF
CDR3nt: TGTGCCCTCAGGGGGGACACCGGGGAGCTGTTTTTT
d_gene: NA
abundance: NA
v_gene: TRBV19
j_gene: TRBJ2-2

CDR3aa: CASSSSQGRYTF
CDR3nt: TGTGCCAGCAGCTCGTCACAGGGACGCTACACCTTC
d_gene: NA
abundance: NA
v_gene: TRBV7-9
j_gene: TRBJ1-2

CDR3aa: CASSQASAYEQYF
CDR3nt: TGTGCCAGCAGCCAAGCATCAGCCTACGAGCAGTACTTC
d_gene: NA
abundance: NA
v_gene: TRBV4-2
j_gene: TRBJ2-7

CDR3aa: CASSRGGGGTEAFF
CDR3nt: TGTGCCAGCAGCCGTGGCGGGGGAGGCACTGAAGCTTTCTTT
d_gene: NA
abundance: NA
v_gene: TRBV27
j_gene: TRBJ1-1

CDR3aa: CSSSPRGLGQALRGYTF
CDR3nt: TGTTCCAGCAGCCCCAGAGGTTTGGGACAGGCCCTGAGGGGCTACACCTTC
d_gene: TRBD1
abundance: NA
v_gene: TRBV7-9
j_gene: TRBJ1-2

CDR3aa: CASSELAGGGGYTF
CDR3nt: TGTGCCAGCAGTGAATTGGCAGGGGGCGGTGGCTACACCTTC
d_gene: TRBD1
abundance: NA
v_gene: TRBV2
j_gene: TRBJ1-2

CDR3aa: CASRDTPEDTEAFF
CDR3nt: TGTGCCAGTAGGGACACCCCTGAGGACACTGAAGCTTTCTTT
d_gene: NA
abundance: NA
v_gene: TRBV19
j_gene: TRBJ1-1

CDR3aa: CASSLNQPYEQYF
CDR3nt: TGCGCCAGCAGCTTAAACCAACCCTACGAGCAGTACTTC
d_gene: NA
abundance: NA
v_gene: TRBV5-1
j_gene: TRBJ2-7

CDR3aa: CASDTGGGKSEAFF
CDR3nt: TGTGCCAGCGACACGGGGGGGGGAAAATCTGAAGCTTTCTTT
d_gene: NA
abundance: NA
v_gene: TRBV9
j_gene: TRBJ1-1

CDR3aa: CASSLGGPRGQFF
CDR3nt: TGTGCCAGCAGCTTAGGCGGTCCCCGGGGGCAGTTCTTC
d_gene: NA
abundance: NA
v_gene: TRBV7-2
j_gene: TRBJ2-1

CDR3aa: CASSPSSIRGTEAFF
CDR3nt: TGTGCCAGCAGTCCATCCTCGATAAGGGGCACTGAAGCTTTCTTT
d_gene: NA
abundance: few
v_gene: TRBV5-6
j_gene: TRBJ1-1

CDR3aa: CASSIFTGTRVEQYF
CDR3nt: TGTGCCAGTAGTATATTCACCGGGACTAGGGTTGAGCAGTACTTC
d_gene: TRBD2
abundance: NA
v_gene: TRBV19
j_gene: TRBJ2-7

CDR3aa: CASSPTAGYEQYF
CDR3nt: TGTGCCAGCAGCCCTACAGCGGGCTACGAGCAGTACTTC
d_gene: NA
abundance: NA
v_gene: TRBV7-9
j_gene: TRBJ2-7

CDR3aa: CASSLLGLAAGADEQFF
CDR3nt: TGTGCCAGCAGCTTACTCGGACTAGCGGCGGGGGCGGATGAGCAGTTCTTC
d_gene: TRBD2
abundance: NA
v_gene: TRBV7-2
j_gene: TRBJ2-1

CDR3aa: CASSQSRQGPFRGDEQYF
CDR3nt: TGCGCCAGCAGTCAATCACGTCAGGGGCCTTTCCGGGGCGACGAGCAGTACTTC
d_gene: NA
abundance: NA
v_gene: TRBV23-1
j_gene: TRBJ2-7

CDR3aa: CASSEDWSPYNSPLHF
CDR3nt: TGTGCCAGCAGCGAGGACTGGTCCCCCTATAATTCACCCCTCCACTTT
d_gene: NA
abundance: NA
v_gene: TRBV9
j_gene: TRBJ1-6

CDR3aa: CASSQDPGSGNTIYF
CDR3nt: TGTGCCAGCAGCCAAGATCCAGGGTCTGGAAACACCATATATTTT
d_gene: NA
abundance: few
v_gene: TRBV4-2
j_gene: TRBJ1-3

CDR3aa: CASSQQLAKNIQYF
CDR3nt: TGCGCCAGCAGCCAACAGTTAGCCAAAAACATTCAGTACTTC
d_gene: NA
abundance: once
v_gene: TRBV4-1
j_gene: TRBJ2-4

CDR3aa: CASSLYRDTNNYGYTF
CDR3nt: TGTGCCAGCAGTTTATACCGGGACACCAATAACTATGGCTACACCTTC
d_gene: NA
abundance: NA
v_gene: TRBV27
j_gene: TRBJ1-2

CDR3aa: CASSPRTGGEQYF
CDR3nt: TGTGCCAGCAGCCCCCGGACAGGGGGCGAGCAGTACTTC
d_gene: TRBD1
abundance: NA
v_gene: TRBV14
j_gene: TRBJ2-7

CDR3aa: CASSRTGASGANVLTF
CDR3nt: TGTGCCAGCAGTCGGACAGGGGCCTCTGGGGCCAACGTCCTGACTTTC
d_gene: TRBD1
abundance: NA
v_gene: TRBV5-4
j_gene: TRBJ2-6

CDR3aa: CASSPATGGRTEAFF
CDR3nt: TGTGCCAGCTCACCGGCGACAGGGGGACGAACTGAAGCTTTCTTT
d_gene: TRBD1
abundance: once
v_gene: TRBV18
j_gene: TRBJ1-1

CDR3aa: CAWSPGLARGTDTQYF
CDR3nt: TGTGCCTGGAGTCCCGGACTAGCGCGAGGCACAGATACGCAGTATTTT
d_gene: TRBD2
abundance: once
v_gene: TRBV30
j_gene: TRBJ2-3

CDR3aa: CSSSNPDRGYGYTF
CDR3nt: TGTTCCAGCAGCAACCCTGACAGGGGGTATGGCTACACCTTC
d_gene: TRBD1
abundance: once
v_gene: TRBV7-9
j_gene: TRBJ1-2

CDR3aa: CASTRGQLNTGELFF
CDR3nt: TGTGCCAGTACCAGGGGGCAGTTGAACACCGGGGAGCTGTTTTTT
d_gene: TRBD1
abundance: NA
v_gene: TRBV19
j_gene: TRBJ2-2

CDR3aa: CSARTGVEGYTF
CDR3nt: TGCAGCGCCCGGACAGGGGTGGAAGGCTACACCTTC
d_gene: TRBD1
abundance: NA
v_gene: TRBV29-1
j_gene: TRBJ1-2

CDR3aa: CASSLHPGQAAFF
CDR3nt: TGTGCCAGCAGCTTACATCCTGGACAGGCTGCTTTCTTT
d_gene: TRBD1
abundance: NA
v_gene: TRBV11-3
j_gene: TRBJ1-1

CDR3aa: CASSRDRGYNEQFF
CDR3nt: TGTGCCAGCAGCCGGGACAGGGGGTACAATGAGCAGTTCTTC
d_gene: TRBD1
abundance: NA
v_gene: TRBV5-4
j_gene: TRBJ2-1

CDR3aa: CASSYGGSYEQYF
CDR3nt: TGTGCCAGCAGTTACGGGGGGTCCTACGAGCAGTACTTC
d_gene: NA
abundance: NA
v_gene: TRBV6-6
j_gene: TRBJ2-7

CDR3aa: CASSNREQPQHF
CDR3nt: TGTGCCAGTAGTAACAGGGAACAGCCCCAGCATTTT
d_gene: NA
abundance: few
v_gene: TRBV19
j_gene: TRBJ1-5

CDR3aa: CASNYQDYEQYF
CDR3nt: TGTGCCAGCAATTACCAGGACTACGAGCAGTACTTC
d_gene: NA
abundance: once
v_gene: TRBV28
j_gene: TRBJ2-7

CDR3aa: CASSQTGTISTDTQYF
CDR3nt: TGCGCCAGCAGCCAAACCGGGACTATATCCACAGATACGCAGTATTTT
d_gene: TRBD2
abundance: few
v_gene: TRBV4-1
j_gene: TRBJ2-3

CDR3aa: CASSQEGGDVNYGYTF
CDR3nt: TGTGCCAGCAGCCAAGAAGGGGGAGACGTTAACTATGGCTACACCTTC
d_gene: NA
abundance: NA
v_gene: TRBV14
j_gene: TRBJ1-2

CDR3aa: CATSGQGNTGELFF
CDR3nt: TGTGCCACCTCGGGACAGGGGAACACCGGGGAGCTGTTTTTT
d_gene: TRBD1
abundance: NA
v_gene: TRBV6-1
j_gene: TRBJ2-2